The 30 T cell receptor beta chains below come from one sample, sequenced in a study of blood T cell repertoires in COVID-19. The method was immunoSEQ multiplex PCR; TCRdb's version includes in-frame clones alone and lacks a portion of them. The data show 39,000 or so clones, over 70% seen once. The sequenced material came from peripheral blood. The receptors originated from an elderly woman with active or convalescent COVID-19.

This chain joins TRBV18 and TRBJ1-4; 12 nucleotides match TRBD1. The CDR3 loop spans 15 amino acids. The ends lost 0 bases at V and 10 bases at J; junction bases unmatched: 3. Germline CDR1 and CDR2: KGHSH and LQKENI. DNA of the CDR3: TGTGCCAGCTCACCACCGGGACAGGGGGCCGGAAAACTGTTTTTT. As protein: CASSPPGQGAGKLFF. The full variable domain, rest sourced from reference TRBV18 and TRBJ1-4, is NAGVMQNPRHLVRRRGQEARLRCSPMKGHSHVYWYRQLPEEGLKFMVYLQKENIIDESGMPKERFSAEFPKEGPSILRIQQVVRGDSAAYFCASSPPGQGAGKLFFGSGTQLSVL.

This chain uses TRBV6-5 with TRBJ2-7, with 9 nucleotides matching TRBD1. V gave up 2 bases and J gave up 2 bases; unmatched junction bases: 1. The CDR3 sequence is 14 residues long. The germline gives CDR1 MNHEY, CDR2 SVGAGI. The CDR3 region has the DNA TGTGCCAGCAGTTACGGGACAGGGACCTACGAGCAGTACTTC. Residues: CASSYGTGTYEQYF.

This clone was recorded only once. The junction differs from germline at one of its ends, possibly a read error. The V and J genes are TRBV11-2 and TRBJ1-5; no firm D call. The CDR3 totals 10 residues. CDR1 SGHAT and CDR2 FQNNGV come from the germline V gene. Here the CDR3 DNA reads TGTGCCAGCAGAAACCCAGCCGGGGATTTT. Its protein is CASRNPAGDF. The variable domain in full, with the rest retrieved from reference TRBV11-2 and TRBJ1-5, is EAGVAQSPRYKIIEKRQSVAFWCNPISGHATLYWYQQILGQGPKLLIQFQNNGVVDDSQLPKDRFSAERLKGVDSTLKIQPAKLEDSAVYLCASRNPAGDFGDGTRLSIL.

The CDR3 spells CASTNWDRYTF. CDR3 DNA: TGTGCCAGCACTAATTGGGACAGGTACACCTTC. The chain combines TRBV6-1 with TRBJ1-2; TRBD1 aligns across 8 bases. Germline V gives CDR1 MNHNS, CDR2 SASEGT. The CDR3 extends over 11 amino acids. V dropped 7 bases and J dropped 11; count of bases not matched to a gene: 6.

The gene calls are TRBV9 and TRBJ2-1, with D maybe TRBD2 (5 bases). The germline V gene has CDR1 SGDLS and CDR2 YYNGEE. The CDR3 runs to 14 residues. V was cut by 6 bases and J by 8 bases, with 18 bases left in between. The chain's CDR3 is CASNSGVQIDEQFF. DNA of the CDR3: TGTGCCAGCAACTCCGGGGTACAGATCGATGAGCAGTTCTTC.

The chain links TRBV27 to TRBJ2-7; 7 bases agree with TRBD1. This CDR3 is built from 14 residues. Germline trimming cut 1 base from V and 2 bases from J; bases unmatched to any gene: 2. CDR1 is MNHEY and CDR2 is SMNVEV in the germline V gene (reference sequence). Here the CDR3 reads CASSLWDRPYEQYF. DNA of the CDR3: TGTGCCAGCAGTTTATGGGACAGACCCTACGAGCAGTACTTC.

J is TRBJ2-5 and V is TRBV5-6; TRBD2 matches 7 bases. This CDR3 comprises 15 residues. With V trimmed by 4 bases and J by 5 bases, 11 bases remained unmatched. The V gene's germline CDR1 is SGHDT and CDR2 YYEEEE. Here the CDR3 reads CASSRLAGVYETQYF. In DNA form, the CDR3 reads TGTGCCAGCAGCCGTCTGGCGGGAGTTTATGAGACCCAGTACTTC.

This chain links TRBV15 with TRBJ2-7; maybe TRBD2 (6 bases). There are 13 residues in the CDR3. The ends were cut back, 10 bases at V and 3 bases at J, with 16 bases in the middle. Germline V gene lookup returns CDR1 LNHNV and CDR2 YYDKDF (reference sequence). The CDR3 sequence is CAKSRGWDYEQYF. CDR3 nucleotides: TGTGCCAAATCCCGGGGGTGGGACTACGAGCAGTACTTC.

This chain connects TRBV7-9 to TRBJ1-1, with a tentative D call TRBD1 (5 bases). The V gene's germline CDR1 is SEHNR and CDR2 FQNEAQ (reference sequence). The CDR3 sequence is 15 residues long. V was pared by 3 bases and J by 1 base, with 12 bases between. CDR3 in DNA: TGTGCCAGCAGCTTTCAGGGTTTAGGGAACACTGAAGCTTTCTTT. This codes for CASSFQGLGNTEAFF.

The chain uses TRBV6-6 and TRBJ2-6; D gene ambiguous. Trimming removed 2 bases from V and 1 base from J, with 3 bases in between. The CDR3 contains 14 residues. CDR1 MNHNY and CDR2 SVGAGI come from the germline V gene (reference sequence). CDR3: CASSYPSGANVLTF. CDR3 sequence (DNA): TGTGCCAGCAGTTACCCTTCTGGGGCCAACGTCCTGACTTTC.

This clone was seen once. The chain is built from TRBV19 and TRBJ2-7; 7 bases agree with TRBD1. V lost 4 bases, J lost 3 bases, and 9 bases stayed unmatched. Germline CDR1 and CDR2: LNHDA and SQIVND (reference sequence). The CDR3 totals 15 residues. DNA of the CDR3: TGTGCCAGTAGTAAACCGGGACAGAGCTACTACGAGCAGTACTTC. Protein product: CASSKPGQSYYEQYF.

The genes are TRBV28 and TRBJ1-1; D is ambiguous. The V gene lost 2 bases and the J gene lost 10 bases, with 14 bases spanning the gap. This CDR3 contains 13 residues. Germline values: CDR1 MDHEN, CDR2 SYDVKM. DNA of the CDR3: TGTGCCAGCAGTTTAAACACTGCAGGTGGAGCTTTCTTT. Its translation: CASSLNTAGGAFF.

The genes are TRBV4-1 and TRBJ2-2; D perhaps matches TRBD2 (6 bases). Germline CDR1 is MGHRA and CDR2 is YSYEKL. The germline V and J ends were trimmed by 1 base and 5 bases, with 11 bases remaining between them. The CDR3 consists of 15 residues. The CDR3 region is CASSQGSGGTGELFF. Here the CDR3 DNA reads TGCGCCAGCAGCCAAGGGTCCGGGGGAACCGGGGAGCTGTTTTTT.

V is TRBV12-5 and J is TRBJ2-7; 7 nucleotides match TRBD2. Germline CDR1 reads LGHNT; CDR2 reads FRNRAP. V gave up 6 bases and J gave up 1 base; unmatched junction bases: 3. This CDR3 contains 13 residues. Written as DNA, the CDR3 is TGTGCTAGTGGCTCTAGCGGTTCCTACGAGCAGTACTTC. The encoded protein is CASGSSGSYEQYF.

The chain recombines TRBV9 with TRBJ1-5; the D is unclear. Trimming cost V 0 bases and J 6 bases, with 7 bases left between them. The CDR3 has 13 residues. Germline assignment: CDR1 SGDLS and CDR2 YYNGEE. CDR3 amino acids: CASSVDSVQPQHF. For the CDR3, the DNA is TGTGCCAGCAGCGTAGATTCGGTTCAGCCCCAGCATTTT.

Concerning this clone itself: At one end the junction does not follow the germline gene, possibly because of a read error. The chain is built from TRBV4-3 and TRBJ2-2, with 13 bases matching TRBD2. This CDR3 has 16 residues. The germline V gene has CDR1 LGHNA and CDR2 YSLEER. CDR3: CASSQVGLAGERGAVF. Here the CDR3 DNA reads TGCGCCAGCAGCCAGGTAGGACTAGCGGGAGAACGGGGAGCTGTTTTT.

V usage is TRBV9 and J usage is TRBJ2-5; 10 bases fit TRBD2. Per germline, CDR1 SGDLS and CDR2 YYNGEE. The CDR3 extends over 16 amino acids. J was trimmed by 5 bases and V by 0 bases; bases with no gene match: 7. In DNA, the CDR3 is TGTGCCAGCAGCGTAGCAGCTAGCGGGAGTGCTGAGACCCAGTACTTC. Translated: CASSVAASGSAETQYF.

V usage is TRBV18 and J usage is TRBJ2-1, with 8 positions matching TRBD2. The CDR3 runs 15 residues. The germline CDR1 and CDR2 sequences are KGHSH and LQKENI. V was clipped by 4 bases and J by 3 bases; unmatched bases: 5. CDR3: CASSLSGSFYNEQFF. In nucleotides, the CDR3 is TGTGCCAGCTCACTGAGCGGGAGTTTCTACAATGAGCAGTTCTTC.

The table lists this clone with a few counts. The J gene is TRBJ2-1, the V gene TRBV28; 9 positions match TRBD2. CDR3 size: 19 residues. Germline assignment: CDR1 MDHEN and CDR2 SYDVKM. Trimming removed 6 bases from V and 4 bases from J; junction bases left unmatched: 19. CDR3 DNA sequence: TGTGCCAGCAGGCCCCCGGGACTAGCTGGTTCGGCAGCTTACAATGAGCAGTTCTTC. As protein: CASRPPGLAGSAAYNEQFF.

The chain combines TRBV5-1 with TRBJ2-2; D remains unclear. This CDR3 is built from 12 residues. CDR1 and CDR2 (germline): SGHRS, YFSETQ. The V and J ends lost 1 base and 7 bases respectively, with 5 bases between them. The CDR3 DNA reads TGCGCCAGCAGCTTGATTAGCGGGGAGCTGTTTTTT. It yields the protein CASSLISGELFF.

The V gene is TRBV7-2, the J gene TRBJ2-5, with 8 positions matching TRBD2. V lost 0 bases to trimming and J lost 4 bases; unmatched junction nucleotides: 7. The CDR3 contains 16 residues. CDR1 and CDR2 from the germline V gene are SGHTA and FQGNSA. CDR3 DNA: TGTGCCAGCAGCTTAGCGGGGGTAGCGGGACGAGAGACCCAGTACTTC. Protein sequence: CASSLAGVAGRETQYF. Full variable domain (remainder filled in from reference TRBV7-2 and TRBJ2-5): GAGVSQSPSNKVTEKGKDVELRCDPISGHTALYWYRQSLGQGLEFLIYFQGNSAPDKSGLPSDRFSAERTGGSVSTLTIQRTQQEDSAVYLCASSLAGVAGRETQYFGPGTRLLVL.

The V call is TRBV4-2, the J call TRBJ2-4; 8 bases are shared with TRBD2. This CDR3 has 18 residues. CDR1 is LGHNA and CDR2 is YNFKEQ in the germline V gene. V trimming: 3 bases; J trimming: 1 base; junction bases outside the gene matches: 11. The CDR3, as DNA: TGTGCCAGCAGCCAGGGTCTTAGCGGGAATGGGGCCAAAAACATTCAGTACTTC. It codes for CASSQGLSGNGAKNIQYF.

This clone was found once. This sequence joins TRBV28 and TRBJ2-1; weak D call: TRBD1 (6 bases). Germline CDR1 reads MDHEN; CDR2 reads SYDVKM. V was clipped by 5 bases and J by 9 bases, with 8 bases between them. The CDR3 covers 11 residues. CDR3 DNA sequence: TGTGCCAGCAGTAGGGACACTGAGCAGTTCTTC. Its protein product is CASSRDTEQFF.

The J gene is TRBJ1-5, the V gene TRBV5-5; D may be TRBD1 (5 bases). The CDR3 runs 15 residues. The ends were cut back, 4 bases at V and 1 base at J, with 12 bases in the middle. The germline gives CDR1 SGHKS, CDR2 YYEKEE (reference sequence). The CDR3: CASSRQGTSNQPQHF. In DNA form, the CDR3 reads TGTGCCAGCAGCCGGCAGGGTACAAGCAATCAGCCCCAGCATTTT.

The chain links TRBV6-4 to TRBJ1-5; D might be TRBD1 (6 bases). V was clipped by 3 bases and J by 6 bases, with 15 bases between them. There are 15 residues in the CDR3. CDR1 and CDR2 from the germline V gene are MRHNA and SNTAGT. The DNA for the CDR3 is TGTGCCAGCAGTGAAACGGGACACCTTGGTCAGCCCCAGCATTTT. Translation gives CASSETGHLGQPQHF.

This clone was counted between two and nine times. The chain couples TRBV27 to TRBJ2-7, with TRBD1 matching 8 bases. Germline V gene lookup returns CDR1 MNHEY and CDR2 SMNVEV (reference sequence). This CDR3 is built from 14 residues. Trimming cost V 6 bases and J 8 bases; bases outside gene matches: 12. The CDR3 reads CASSPGTGASKQYF. CDR3 DNA: TGTGCCAGCAGCCCCGGGACAGGTGCGTCCAAGCAGTACTTC.

In its sample, this clone was seen a few times. The V and J genes are TRBV12-3 or TRBV12-4 and TRBJ1-2; 9 bases fit TRBD1. The CDR3 runs 12 residues. Unmatched junction bases numbered 3, after V lost 6 bases and J lost 7 bases. The CDR3 nucleotides are TGTGCCAGCAGCAGGGGACAGGGTGGCTACACCTTC. It specifies CASSRGQGGYTF.

The gene calls are TRBV7-2 and TRBJ2-5; 12 bases agree with TRBD2. CDR1 and CDR2 (germline): SGHTA, FQGNSA. After removal of 4 bases from V and 4 bases from J, the junction contained 1 base not matched to a gene. This CDR3 contains 14 residues. The CDR3 is CASSSGLAGETQYF. Written as DNA, the CDR3 is TGTGCCAGCAGCTCGGGACTAGCGGGAGAGACCCAGTACTTC.

This clone was detected once. The rearrangement joins TRBV29-1 to TRBJ2-3; D not resolved. With 2 bases removed from V and 1 base from J, the gap between germline ends came to 7 bases. Looked up from germline, CDR1 is SQVTM and CDR2 is ANQGSEA. The CDR3 covers 13 residues. This CDR3 is CSVEMSGTDTQYF. Written as DNA, the CDR3 is TGCAGCGTTGAAATGTCGGGCACAGATACGCAGTATTTT.

This rearrangement joins TRBV7-2 to TRBJ1-5; D is ambiguous. Deletions cut 1 base from V and 5 bases from J, with 6 bases between. The CDR3 sequence is 13 residues long. Germline V gene sequence: CDR1 SGHTA, CDR2 FQGNSA. CDR3 region: CASSLVPDQPQHF. The CDR3 DNA is TGTGCCAGCAGCTTAGTCCCGGATCAGCCCCAGCATTTT.